Sequencing of this TCR beta chain was carried out in a study of blood T cell repertoires in COVID-19. The CDR3 has 15 residues. J was trimmed by 9 bases and V by 0 bases; bases with no gene match: 5. CDR1 and CDR2 from the germline V gene are SGHRS and YFSETQ. The table came from immunoSEQ multiplex PCR; TCRdb's copy has only in-frame clones and leaves some out. The table has approximately 250,000 clones, roughly 84% seen once. V is TRBV5-1 and J is TRBJ2-1, with TRBD1 matching over 11 bases. This clonotype originated in a human donor in a cohort sampled during active COVID-19. The sample was peripheral blood. For the CDR3, the DNA is TGCGCCAGCAGCTTGGGAAGGACAGGGGGCGGTGAGCAGTTCTTC. Protein sequence: CASSLGRTGGGEQFF.